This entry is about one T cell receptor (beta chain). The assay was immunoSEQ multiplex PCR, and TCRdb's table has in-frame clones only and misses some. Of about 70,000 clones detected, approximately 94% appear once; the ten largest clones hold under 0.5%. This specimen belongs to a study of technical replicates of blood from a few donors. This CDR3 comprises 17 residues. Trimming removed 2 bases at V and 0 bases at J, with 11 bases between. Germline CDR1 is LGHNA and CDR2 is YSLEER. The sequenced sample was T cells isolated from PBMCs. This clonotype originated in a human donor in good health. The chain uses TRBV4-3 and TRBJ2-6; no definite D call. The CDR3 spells CASSQIAAPSGANVLTF. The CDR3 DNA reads TGCGCCAGCAGCCAAATAGCAGCCCCCTCTGGGGCCAACGTCCTGACTTTC.